These 26 T cell receptor beta chains share one sample of origin, sequenced in a study of blood T cell repertoires in COVID-19. Here immunoSEQ multiplex PCR was the method, and the copy in TCRdb shows in-frame clones only, minus some. The table records hundreds of thousands of clones, 86% of them present only once. Material for sequencing was PBMCs or T cells enriched from blood (not recorded which). The origin of the receptors is a man aged 30 to 45 who had recovered from COVID-19.

CDR3 nucleotides: TGTGCCAGCAGTTACTCCCGGGGGTCCTCGGACTATGGCTACACCTTC. It encodes CASSYSRGSSDYGYTF. The rearrangement joins TRBV6-5 to TRBJ1-2, with a tentative D call TRBD1 (5 bases). Per germline, CDR1 MNHEY and CDR2 SVGAGI. The CDR3 is made up of 16 amino acids. V lost 0 bases to trimming and J lost 3 bases, with 14 bases between them.

The rearrangement uses TRBV6-4 and TRBJ1-6; no reliable D call. Looked up from germline, CDR1 is MRHNA and CDR2 is SNTAGT. This CDR3 region has 13 residues. Trimming shortened V by 7 bases and J by 9 bases, and 13 bases separated the two germline ends. DNA of the CDR3: TGTGCCAGCAACGAGGGTGGGCGTTCACCCCTCCACTTT. Its translation is CASNEGGRSPLHF.

The CDR3 DNA follows: TGTGCCAGTAGTATGGACAGGGGGCGCGGGACTGAAGCTTTCTTT. This sequence encodes CASSMDRGRGTEAFF. V is TRBV19 and J is TRBJ1-1; TRBD1 matches 11 bases. The CDR3 runs to 15 residues. Looked up from germline, CDR1 is LNHDA and CDR2 is SQIVND (reference sequence). Germline trimming cut 3 bases from V and 5 bases from J; bases unmatched to any gene: 5.

V gene TRBV5-4 combines with J gene TRBJ2-2; TRBD1 matches 10 bases. The CDR3 covers 16 residues. Germline CDR1 reads SGHNT; CDR2 reads YYREEE (reference sequence). The J segment lost 5 bases and the V segment lost 2 bases, leaving 6 bases of the junction unmatched. The CDR3 DNA sequence: TGTGCCAGCAGCTTAGGGACAGGGGCCCATACCGGGGAGCTGTTTTTT. This codes for CASSLGTGAHTGELFF.

V usage is TRBV4-2 and J usage is TRBJ2-1; 8 bases line up with TRBD2. Germline-derived CDR1 and CDR2 are LGHNA and YNFKEQ. Trimming took 0 bases from V and 10 from J; bases not matched to a gene: 11. The CDR3 runs 16 residues. The CDR3 loop is CASSQDRGGRPHEQFF. The CDR3 region has the DNA TGTGCCAGCAGCCAAGATCGTGGCGGGAGGCCGCACGAGCAGTTCTTC.

The rearrangement uses TRBV5-4 and TRBJ2-7; 8 bases agree with TRBD2. V shed 3 bases and J 2 bases; nucleotides not matched to a gene: 10. The CDR3 is 16 residues long. Germline values: CDR1 SGHNT, CDR2 YYREEE (reference sequence). The CDR3 here is CASSSRLSGGTYEQYF. The CDR3 coding sequence is TGTGCCAGCAGCTCACGTCTCAGCGGGGGAACCTACGAGCAGTACTTC.

The rearrangement links TRBV9 to TRBJ1-3; D possibly corresponds to TRBD1 (5 bases). Germline V gene lookup returns CDR1 SGDLS and CDR2 YYNGEE. The CDR3 covers 17 residues. Trimming shortened V by 4 bases and J by 4 bases, and 21 bases separated the two germline ends. The CDR3 sequence is CASSPRPQGMGGNTIYF. The CDR3 bases are TGTGCCAGCAGCCCTAGGCCCCAGGGTATGGGCGGAAACACCATATATTTT. Based on the CDR3 plus reference TRBV9 and TRBJ1-3, the full variable domain is DSGVTQTPKHLITATGQRVTLRCSPRSGDLSVYWYQQSLDQGLQFLIQYYNGEERAKGNILERFSAQQFPDLHSELNLSSLELGDSALYFCASSPRPQGMGGNTIYFGEGSWLTVV.

There are a few counts of this clone. The V and J genes are TRBV2 and TRBJ1-1; 9 nucleotides agree with TRBD1. The ends lost 6 bases at V and 3 bases at J; junction bases unmatched: 8. The CDR3 sequence is 15 residues long. The germline V gene has CDR1 SNHLY and CDR2 FYNNEI. The CDR3 DNA follows: TGTGCCAGCAGGTATGACAGGGGGTCGGACACTGAAGCTTTCTTT. It is translated as CASRYDRGSDTEAFF.

The rearrangement uses TRBV27 and TRBJ2-2; 8 bases fit TRBD2. The germline V gene encodes CDR1 MNHEY and CDR2 SMNVEV (reference sequence). This CDR3 contains 17 residues. Trimming removed 7 bases from V and 3 bases from J; junction bases left unmatched: 13. The CDR3 spells CASTSLGGGWDTGELFF. CDR3 coding DNA: TGTGCCAGCACCTCCCTCGGGGGGGGGTGGGACACCGGGGAGCTGTTTTTT.

This clone showed up just once. This rearrangement joins TRBV19 to TRBJ1-2; D is possibly TRBD1 (6 bases). The V gene's germline CDR1 is LNHDA and CDR2 SQIVND (reference sequence). This CDR3 contains 14 residues. The germline V and J ends were trimmed by 7 bases and 7 bases, with 19 bases remaining between them. For the CDR3, the DNA is TGTGCCAGTATCCCAACAGGGTACAGCGGTGGCTACACCTTC. This translates into CASIPTGYSGGYTF.

This CDR3 reads CASSLAPGSGYTF. The CDR3 DNA sequence: TGTGCCAGCAGTTTAGCTCCGGGTTCTGGCTACACCTTC. The chain uses TRBV12-3 or TRBV12-4 and TRBJ1-2; no reliable D call. V lost 0 bases and J lost 7, with 9 bases in between. The CDR3 extends over 13 amino acids.

The chain's CDR3 is CASKLNSGNTIYF. CDR3 nucleotide sequence: TGTGCCAGCAAACTTAACTCTGGAAACACCATATATTTT. The chain couples TRBV27 to TRBJ1-3, with D unresolved. There are 13 residues in the CDR3. CDR1 is MNHEY and CDR2 is SMNVEV in the germline V gene (reference sequence). Trimming shortened V by 7 bases and J by 0 bases, and 7 bases separated the two germline ends.

This clone has just one count. The genes are TRBV18 and TRBJ1-4, with D perhaps matching TRBD1 (6 bases). The germline V and J ends were trimmed by 1 base and 6 bases, with 12 bases remaining between them. The CDR3 is 15 residues long. Germline V gene data show CDR1 as KGHSH and CDR2 as LQKENI. The CDR3 spells CASSPQTGSDEKLFF. As DNA, the CDR3 is TGTGCCAGCTCACCACAGACAGGTTCAGATGAAAAACTGTTTTTT.

V is TRBV4-1 and J is TRBJ2-7; 9 bases line up with TRBD2. Trimming took 2 bases from V and 5 from J; bases not matched to a gene: 4. This CDR3 region has 14 residues. CDR1 MGHRA and CDR2 YSYEKL come from the germline V gene. DNA for the CDR3: TGCGCCAGCAGCCAATTAGCGGGAGCTGACGAGCAGTACTTC. It specifies CASSQLAGADEQYF.

This chain uses TRBV7-6 with TRBJ1-4, with 8 bases that match TRBD1. Germline V gene sequence: CDR1 SGHVS, CDR2 FNYEAQ. The V segment lost 0 bases and the J segment 8 bases; nucleotides outside the gene matches: 5. The CDR3 has 15 amino acids. The CDR3 loop reads CASSLATGEGEKLFF. As DNA, the CDR3 is TGTGCCAGCAGCTTAGCGACAGGGGAGGGGGAAAAACTGTTTTTT.

The rearrangement joins TRBV2 to TRBJ2-1; maybe TRBD1 (5 bases). Germline-derived CDR1 and CDR2 are SNHLY and FYNNEI. The V end was cut by 4 bases, the J end by 14 bases, with 15 bases between. The CDR3 sequence is 12 residues long. CDR3 nucleotide sequence: TGTGCCAGCAGTGTCCAGGGAATGGTTGAGTTCTTC. It yields the protein CASSVQGMVEFF.

The CDR3 DNA reads TGTGCCACCAGTGATGGGGCCCCTTGGCAGCCCCAGCATTTT. It translates to CATSDGAPWQPQHF. This rearrangement joins TRBV24-1 to TRBJ1-5; D perhaps matches TRBD1 (5 bases). CDR3 length: 14 amino acids. Germline loops: CDR1 KGHDR, CDR2 SFDVKD. Trimming took 3 bases from V and 7 from J, leaving 12 bases between them.

This chain connects TRBV27 to TRBJ2-7; possibly TRBD1 for D (5 bases). In germline, CDR1 is MNHEY, CDR2 SMNVEV (reference sequence). V dropped 3 bases and J dropped 6 bases, with 15 bases sitting between them. The CDR3 contains 14 residues. CDR3 loop: CASSLVQGSLEQYF. The CDR3 bases are TGTGCCAGCAGTTTGGTTCAGGGATCACTCGAGCAGTACTTC.

V is TRBV3-1 (or the pseudogene TRBV3-2) and J is TRBJ1-2, with D possibly being TRBD1 (6 bases). The V gene lost 0 bases and the J gene lost 5 bases, with 10 bases spanning the gap. The CDR3 has 14 amino acids. Germline V gene lookup returns CDR1 LGHDT and CDR2 YNNKEL (reference sequence). The CDR3 bases are TGTGCCAGCAGCCAAGAGGGACAAGGTTATGGCTACACCTTC. It codes for CASSQEGQGYGYTF.

This clone has a single count. This chain uses TRBV28 with TRBJ1-4, with D unresolved. V shed 8 bases and J shed 4 bases, with 20 bases lying between them. Germline CDR1 is MDHEN and CDR2 is SYDVKM. There are 16 residues in the CDR3. The CDR3 DNA reads TGTGCCAGCGGGCCGTACGGTGGGTCCCGTAATGAAAAACTGTTTTTT. This codes for CASGPYGGSRNEKLFF.

This chain joins TRBV5-4 and TRBJ2-2; no firm D call. This CDR3 has 13 residues. Trimming took off 1 base at V and 4 bases at J, with 5 bases between the two ends. In germline, CDR1 is SGHNT, CDR2 YYREEE (reference sequence). DNA for the CDR3: TGTGCCAGCAGCTTGATCGGCACCGGGGAGCTGTTTTTT. It encodes CASSLIGTGELFF.

The chain employs TRBV7-8 and TRBJ1-5; the match to TRBD1 covers 9 bases. Trimming at V came to 5 bases and at J to 4 bases, leaving 18 bases not matched to a gene. Germline loops: CDR1 SGHVS, CDR2 FQNEAQ. This CDR3 contains 19 residues. The DNA for the CDR3 is TGTGCCAGCAGCCACAGAGGACACGCGGGACAGGGAAAAAATCAGCCCCAGCATTTT. Translated: CASSHRGHAGQGKNQPQHF.

This chain uses TRBV6-5 with TRBJ1-1, with 7 bases lining up with TRBD1. V was pared by 6 bases and J by 8 bases, with 12 bases of the junction left unmatched. CDR3 length: 14 amino acids. CDR1 MNHEY and CDR2 SVGAGI come from the germline V gene. Written as DNA, the CDR3 is TGTGCCAGCAGCTCCGGGACAGCCCGGGGGGAAGCTTTCTTT. Amino acid sequence: CASSSGTARGEAFF.

V and J are TRBV2 and TRBJ2-1; 10 nucleotides match TRBD1. Germline V CDR1 and CDR2: SNHLY, FYNNEI. The CDR3 extends over 14 amino acids. The V segment lost 8 bases and the J segment 6 bases; nucleotides outside the gene matches: 7. As DNA, the CDR3 is TGTGCCAGCTGCCGGGACAGGGGTATCAATGAGCAGTTCTTC. Translated: CASCRDRGINEQFF.

The rearrangement joins TRBV18 to TRBJ1-3; D is unclear. The V gene's germline CDR1 is KGHSH and CDR2 LQKENI. The CDR3 consists of 13 residues. V dropped 3 bases and J dropped 5 bases, with 8 bases sitting between them. The DNA of the CDR3 is TGTGCCAGCTCACCGGAGCCACGAAACACCATATATTTT. Its translation is CASSPEPRNTIYF.

The chain joins TRBV27 to TRBJ1-2, with 8 positions matching TRBD1. V gave up 10 bases and J gave up 4 bases; unmatched junction bases: 5. CDR3 length: 12 amino acids. The germline V gene has CDR1 MNHEY and CDR2 SMNVEV (reference sequence). CDR3 sequence reads: CATKTGAYGYTF. The CDR3 nucleotides read TGTGCCACTAAGACAGGGGCCTATGGCTACACCTTC.